This section outlines one TCR beta chain sequence together with its context. V was cut by 5 bases and J by 4 bases, with 8 bases left in between. Germline assignment: CDR1 DFQATT and CDR2 SNEGSKA (reference sequence). The CDR3 has 11 residues. TCRdb re-analysed the RT-PCR reads in MiXCR, keeping a single row per CDR3 protein. The top ten clones hold roughly 6% of a sample with more than 850,000 distinct CDR3 sequences, roughly 18% of them seen once. The data were obtained in a study of patients and donors after allogeneic stem cell transplantation. The V call is TRBV20-1, the J call TRBJ1-1; D ambiguous. Sequencing used blood, either unsorted or a sorted T cell fraction (not recorded which). The sequence derives from a human donor who was either an allogeneic HSCT recipient or a stem cell or donor lymphocyte infusion donor (not recorded which). It is not recorded whose cells these are; they may come from a transplant donor. In DNA, the CDR3 is TGCAGTGCTCGACCAGCCACTGAAGCTTTCTTT. Amino acids: CSARPATEAFF.